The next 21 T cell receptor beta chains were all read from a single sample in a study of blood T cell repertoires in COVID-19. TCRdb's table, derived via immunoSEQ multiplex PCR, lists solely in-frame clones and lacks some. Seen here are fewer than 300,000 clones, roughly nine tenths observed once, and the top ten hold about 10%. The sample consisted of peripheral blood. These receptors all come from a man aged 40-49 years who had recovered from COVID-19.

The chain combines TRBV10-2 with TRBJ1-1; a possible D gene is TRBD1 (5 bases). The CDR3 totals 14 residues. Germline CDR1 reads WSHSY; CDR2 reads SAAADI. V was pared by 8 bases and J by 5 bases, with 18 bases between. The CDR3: CASLRTQAGTEAFF. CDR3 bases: TGCGCCAGCCTCCGGACACAGGCGGGGACTGAAGCTTTCTTT.

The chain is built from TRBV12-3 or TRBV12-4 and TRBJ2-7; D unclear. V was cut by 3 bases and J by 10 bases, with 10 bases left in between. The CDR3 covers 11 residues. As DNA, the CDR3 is TGTGCCAGCAGTTTCGCTACCGTCCAGTACTTC. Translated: CASSFATVQYF.

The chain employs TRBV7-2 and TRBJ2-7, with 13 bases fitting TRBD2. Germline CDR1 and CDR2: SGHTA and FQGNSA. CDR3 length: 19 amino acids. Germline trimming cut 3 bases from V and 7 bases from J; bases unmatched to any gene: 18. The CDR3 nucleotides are TGTGCCAGCAGCTTTTCTGGTTGGACTAGCGGGAGTGGGCAATTGGAGCAGTACTTC. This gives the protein CASSFSGWTSGSGQLEQYF.

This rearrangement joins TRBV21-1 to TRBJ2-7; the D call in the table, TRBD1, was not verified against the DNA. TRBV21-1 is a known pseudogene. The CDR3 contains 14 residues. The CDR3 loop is CASTPGQGTYEQYF. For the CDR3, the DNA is TGTGCCAGCACCCCGGGACAGGGCACCTACGAGCAGTACTTC.

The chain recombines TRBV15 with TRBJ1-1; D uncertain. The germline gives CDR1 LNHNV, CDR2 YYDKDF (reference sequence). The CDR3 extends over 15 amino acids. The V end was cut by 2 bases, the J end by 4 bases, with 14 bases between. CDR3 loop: CATSRLGSRSTEAFF. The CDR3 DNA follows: TGTGCCACCAGCAGACTCGGGTCGCGGAGCACTGAAGCTTTCTTT.

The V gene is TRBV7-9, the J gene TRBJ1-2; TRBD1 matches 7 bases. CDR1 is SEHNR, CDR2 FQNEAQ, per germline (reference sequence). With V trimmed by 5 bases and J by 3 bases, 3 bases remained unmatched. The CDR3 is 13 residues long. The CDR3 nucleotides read TGTGCCAGCAGCCAAGGGACAGACTATGGCTACACCTTC. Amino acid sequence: CASSQGTDYGYTF. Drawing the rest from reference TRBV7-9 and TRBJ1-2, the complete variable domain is DTGVSQNPRHKITKRGQNVTFRCDPISEHNRLYWYRQTLGQGPEFLTYFQNEAQLEKSRLLSDRFSAERPKGSFSTLEIQRTEQGDSAMYLCASSQGTDYGYTFGSGTRLTVV.

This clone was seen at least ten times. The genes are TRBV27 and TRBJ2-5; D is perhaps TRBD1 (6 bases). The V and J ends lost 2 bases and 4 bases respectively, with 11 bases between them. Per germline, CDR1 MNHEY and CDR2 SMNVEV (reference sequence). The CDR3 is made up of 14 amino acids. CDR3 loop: CASSLLGQRETQYF. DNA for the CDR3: TGTGCCAGCAGTTTACTCGGACAGAGAGAGACCCAGTACTTC.

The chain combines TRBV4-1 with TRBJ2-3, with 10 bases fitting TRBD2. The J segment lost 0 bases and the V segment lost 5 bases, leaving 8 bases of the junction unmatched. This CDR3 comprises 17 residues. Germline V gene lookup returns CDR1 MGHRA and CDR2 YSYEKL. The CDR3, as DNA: TGCGCCAGCAGCTCTAGCGGGGGCCCGTCCAGCACAGATACGCAGTATTTT. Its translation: CASSSSGGPSSTDTQYF.

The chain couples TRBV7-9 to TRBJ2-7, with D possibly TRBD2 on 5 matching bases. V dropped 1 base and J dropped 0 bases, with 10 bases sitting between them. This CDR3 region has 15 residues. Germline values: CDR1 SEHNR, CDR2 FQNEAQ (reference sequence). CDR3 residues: CASSLGGGRSYEQYF. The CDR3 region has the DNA TGTGCCAGCAGCTTAGGTGGCGGGCGCTCCTACGAGCAGTACTTC.

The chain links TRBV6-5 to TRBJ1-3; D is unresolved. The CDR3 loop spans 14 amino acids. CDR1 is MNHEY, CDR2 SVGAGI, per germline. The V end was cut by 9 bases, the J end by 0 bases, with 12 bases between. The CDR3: CARLRRTSGNTIYF. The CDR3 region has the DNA TGTGCCAGACTCAGGAGGACCTCTGGAAACACCATATATTTT.

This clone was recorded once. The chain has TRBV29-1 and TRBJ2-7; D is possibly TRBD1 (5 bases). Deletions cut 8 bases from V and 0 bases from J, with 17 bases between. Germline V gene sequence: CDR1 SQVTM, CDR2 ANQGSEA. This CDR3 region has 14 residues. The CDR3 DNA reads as TGCAGCACCACTACAGGCCTCCACTCCTACGAGCAGTACTTC. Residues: CSTTTGLHSYEQYF.

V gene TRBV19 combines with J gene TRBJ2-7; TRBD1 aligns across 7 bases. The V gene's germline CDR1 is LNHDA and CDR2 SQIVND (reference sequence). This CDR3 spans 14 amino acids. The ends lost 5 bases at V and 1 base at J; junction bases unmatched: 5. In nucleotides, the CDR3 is TGTGCCAGTAGTTCCCCACAGGGGTCCTACGAGCAGTACTTC. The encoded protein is CASSSPQGSYEQYF. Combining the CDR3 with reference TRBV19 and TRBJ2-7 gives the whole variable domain DGGITQSPKYLFRKEGQNVTLSCEQNLNHDAMYWYRQDPGQGLRLIYYSQIVNDFQKGDIAEGYSVSREKKESFPLTVTSAQKNPTAFYLCASSSPQGSYEQYFGPGTRLTVT.

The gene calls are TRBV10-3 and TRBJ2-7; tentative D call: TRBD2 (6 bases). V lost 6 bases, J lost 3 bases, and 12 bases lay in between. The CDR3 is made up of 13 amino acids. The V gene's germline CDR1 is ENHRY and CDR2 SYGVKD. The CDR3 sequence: CAIRREASYEQYF. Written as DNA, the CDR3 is TGTGCCATCAGGAGGGAGGCCAGCTACGAGCAGTACTTC.

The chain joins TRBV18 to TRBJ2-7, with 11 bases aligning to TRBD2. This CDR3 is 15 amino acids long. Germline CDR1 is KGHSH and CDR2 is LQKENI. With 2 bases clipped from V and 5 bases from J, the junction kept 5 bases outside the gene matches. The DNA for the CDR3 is TGTGCCAGCTCACCAGTAGCGGGAGGGCCGAACGAGCAGTACTTC. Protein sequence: CASSPVAGGPNEQYF.

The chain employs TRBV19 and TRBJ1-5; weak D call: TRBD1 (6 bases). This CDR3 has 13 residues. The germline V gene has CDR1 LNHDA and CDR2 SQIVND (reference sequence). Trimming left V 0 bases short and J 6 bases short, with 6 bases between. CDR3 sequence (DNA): TGTGCCAGTAGTATAGACAGGGGTCAGCCCCAGCATTTT. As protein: CASSIDRGQPQHF. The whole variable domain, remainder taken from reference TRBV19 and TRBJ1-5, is DGGITQSPKYLFRKEGQNVTLSCEQNLNHDAMYWYRQDPGQGLRLIYYSQIVNDFQKGDIAEGYSVSREKKESFPLTVTSAQKNPTAFYLCASSIDRGQPQHFGDGTRLSIL.

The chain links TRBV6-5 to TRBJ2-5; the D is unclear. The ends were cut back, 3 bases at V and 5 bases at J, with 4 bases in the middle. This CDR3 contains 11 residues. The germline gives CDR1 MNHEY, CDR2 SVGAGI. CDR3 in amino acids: CASSYGETQYF. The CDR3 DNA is TGTGCCAGCAGTTATGGCGAGACCCAGTACTTC.

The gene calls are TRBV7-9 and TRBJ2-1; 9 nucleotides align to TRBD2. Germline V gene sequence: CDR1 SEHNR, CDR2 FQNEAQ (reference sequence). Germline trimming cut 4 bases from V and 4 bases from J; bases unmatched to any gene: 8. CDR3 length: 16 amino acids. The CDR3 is CASSSLSGSPYNEQFF. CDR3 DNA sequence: TGTGCCAGCAGCTCCCTTAGCGGGAGCCCATACAATGAGCAGTTCTTC.

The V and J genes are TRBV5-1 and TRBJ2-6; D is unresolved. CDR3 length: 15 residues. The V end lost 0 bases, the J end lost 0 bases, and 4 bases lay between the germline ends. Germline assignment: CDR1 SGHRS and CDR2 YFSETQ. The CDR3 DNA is TGCGCCAGCAGCTTGGGCGACTCTGGGGCCAACGTCCTGACTTTC. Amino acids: CASSLGDSGANVLTF.

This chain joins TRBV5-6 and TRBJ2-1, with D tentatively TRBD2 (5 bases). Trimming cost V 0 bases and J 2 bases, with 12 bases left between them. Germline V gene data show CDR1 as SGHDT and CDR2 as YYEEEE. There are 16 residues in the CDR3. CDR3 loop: CASSLDPAVTYNEQFF. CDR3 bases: TGTGCCAGCAGCTTGGATCCAGCGGTCACCTACAATGAGCAGTTCTTC.

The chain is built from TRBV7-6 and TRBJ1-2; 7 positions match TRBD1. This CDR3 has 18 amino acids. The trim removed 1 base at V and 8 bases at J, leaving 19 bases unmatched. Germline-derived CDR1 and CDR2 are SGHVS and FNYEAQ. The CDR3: CASSLGTRGPSERGGYTF. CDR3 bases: TGTGCCAGCAGCTTAGGGACAAGGGGGCCTTCGGAAAGGGGCGGCTACACCTTC.

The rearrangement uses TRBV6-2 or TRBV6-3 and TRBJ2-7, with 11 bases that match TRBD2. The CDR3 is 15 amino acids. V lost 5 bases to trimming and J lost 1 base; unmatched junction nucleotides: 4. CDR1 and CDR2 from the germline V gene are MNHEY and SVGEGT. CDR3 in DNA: TGTGCCAGCAGTGGGGGACTAGCGGTGTCCTACGAGCAGTACTTC. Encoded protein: CASSGGLAVSYEQYF.